This T cell receptor beta chain was identified in a study of T cell responses to AZD1222 COVID-19 vaccine. Details on this clone: What it binds is not known.

Study-level results: None of the repertoires were sampled until the peak T cell response had passed. There were mostly white British donors and more females than males, and clonal diversity was possibly underestimated.

Generated by immunoSEQ multiplex PCR, the TCRdb table keeps only in-frame clones and is missing some. The sample includes 150,000 to 200,000 clones, 85% to 90% seen only once; the top ten take 1.5% to 2%. This CDR3 has 16 residues. The germline V gene encodes CDR1 GTSNPN and CDR2 SVGIG (reference sequence). Trimming took 2 bases from V and 5 from J; bases not matched to a gene: 12. The sample consisted of peripheral blood, taken on day 0 of AZD1222 vaccination. The TCR comes from an adult in good health. The chain links TRBV30 to TRBJ2-4; 7 bases agree with TRBD2. CDR3 bases: TGTGCCTGGAGTCTGTGGGGCGGGAGAGGGCAAAACATTCAGTACTTC. Its protein is CAWSLWGGRGQNIQYF.